This is a list of T cell receptor beta chains from one sample in a study of shared T cell receptors in the human thymus. Clones were sequenced by immunoSEQ multiplex PCR, and TCRdb holds only the in-frame ones, with some missing. The table has around 730,000 clones, 70% to 90% seen once. These data also formed part of another study, on human thymus T cells.

The specimen sequenced was thymocytes. These receptors were obtained from a girl under three years old with a congenital heart defect. Each CDR3 is given with its conserved first and last residue. D genes are given only for firm matches. A row's size may be missing; if present it is once, few, many or a size class.

clone_size | j_call | d_call | v_call | cdr3_aa | cdr3_nt
. | TRBJ1-1 | . | TRBV4-3 | CASSQDRGVYGGRNTEAFF | TGCGCCAGCAGCCAAGACCGGGGGGTATATGGGGGGCGAAACACTGAAGCTTTCTTT
. | TRBJ2-3 | TRBD2 | TRBV5-1 | CASSLDPGGSTDTQYF | TGCGCCAGCAGCTTGGATCCGGGGGGGAGCACAGATACGCAGTATTTT
. | TRBJ1-1 | TRBD1 | TRBV7-3 | CASSLETGQGTRRHRRDTEAFF | TGTGCCAGCAGCTTAGAAACAGGACAGGGTACGCGCAGGCATCGCAGGGACACTGAAGCTTTCTTT
. | TRBJ1-2 | TRBD1 | TRBV5-5 | CASSPRTGGNYTF | TGTGCCAGCAGCCCGCGGACAGGGGGCAACTACACCTTC
. | TRBJ2-3 | TRBD2 | TRBV7-2 | CASSLAGLSLAGLTDTQYF | TGTGCCAGCAGCTTAGCAGGGCTATCACTAGCGGGGCTCACAGATACGCAGTATTTT
. | TRBJ1-1 | . | TRBV6-5 | CASSLGQTKNTEAFF | TGTGCCAGCAGCCTTGGACAGACCAAGAACACTGAAGCTTTCTTT
. | TRBJ2-7 | . | TRBV7-2 | CASSLAGLYEQYF | TGTGCCAGCAGCTTAGCGGGACTCTACGAGCAGTACTTC
. | TRBJ1-2 | . | TRBV5-1 | CASSLVVGPHYGFGGSREGYTF | TGCGCCAGCAGCTTGGTAGTGGGGCCTCATTACGGGTTTGGTGGGTCTAGAGAGGGCTACACCTTC
. | TRBJ2-7 | . | TRBV7-9 | CASSPADSYEQYF | TGTGCCAGCAGCCCAGCGGACAGCTACGAGCAGTACTTC
. | TRBJ2-7 | . | TRBV19 | CASSPRTGTAPYEQYF | TGTGCCAGTAGTCCTCGAACCGGGACTGCCCCCTACGAGCAGTACTTC
. | TRBJ1-1 | . | TRBV10-2 | CATQEEAYTEAFF | TGCGCCACCCAGGAGGAGGCGTACACTGAAGCTTTCTTT
. | TRBJ2-3 | . | TRBV28 | CASSLRRGEDTQYF | TGTGCCAGCAGTTTAAGGCGGGGTGAAGATACGCAGTATTTT
. | TRBJ2-5 | TRBD1 | TRBV7-8 | CASWDREKETQYF | TGTGCCTCCTGGGACAGGGAGAAAGAGACCCAGTACTTC
. | TRBJ2-5 | . | TRBV7-7 | CASSLEPGWQTQYF | TGTGCCAGCAGCCTAGAACCGGGGTGGCAGACCCAGTACTTC
few | TRBJ1-1 | . | TRBV4-3 | CASSQKTGYLNTEAFF | TGCGCCAGCAGCCAGAAAACGGGATACCTGAACACTGAAGCTTTCTTT
once | TRBJ2-7 | TRBD1 | TRBV18 | CASSPSGQTLYEQYF | TGTGCCAGCTCACCTTCGGGACAGACGCTGTACGAGCAGTACTTC
few | TRBJ2-3 | . | TRBV5-4 | CASSLSSLGGDTQYF | TGTGCCAGCAGCTTGAGTAGCCTTGGTGGAGATACGCAGTATTTT